These T cell receptor beta chains were read from a single sample in a study of early T cells in non-severe SARS-CoV-2 infection. MiXCR, run by TCRdb on the 5' RACE reads, gives a single entry per CDR3 protein. The data show tens of thousands of distinct CDR3 sequences, about 9% seen once. Material: whole blood. The receptor set was obtained from an adult who was a healthcare worker with PCR-confirmed SARS-CoV-2 infection or an uninfected control (not recorded which). Each CDR3 is given with its conserved first and last residue. A D gene is named only where the DNA matches it firmly. Where a row states a size, it is once, few, many or the class of an expanded clone; other rows omit it.

j_call: TRBJ2-4
clone_size: few
d_call: -
v_call: TRBV5-1
cdr3_nt: TGCGCCAGACCCCTTTACAGGGGACTAGCCAAAAACATTCAGTACTTC
cdr3_aa: CARPLYRGLAKNIQYF

j_call: TRBJ2-5
clone_size: -
d_call: TRBD2
v_call: TRBV20-1
cdr3_nt: TGCAGTGTCGGGGGGGCAATTCAAGAGACCCAGTACTTC
cdr3_aa: CSVGGAIQETQYF

j_call: TRBJ2-1
clone_size: many
d_call: TRBD2
v_call: TRBV27
cdr3_nt: TGTGCCAGCAGTTTGCGAGCGGGAGGGCCTGAGGGGAATGAGCAGTTCTTC
cdr3_aa: CASSLRAGGPEGNEQFF

j_call: TRBJ1-4
clone_size: few
d_call: -
v_call: TRBV19
cdr3_nt: TGTGCCAGTAGATATTCAACTAATGAAAAACTGTTTTTT
cdr3_aa: CASRYSTNEKLFF

j_call: TRBJ1-5
clone_size: -
d_call: TRBD1
v_call: TRBV6-1
cdr3_nt: TGTGCCAGCAGTGACCGCCGGGACAGACCCAGCAATCAGCCCCAGCATTTT
cdr3_aa: CASSDRRDRPSNQPQHF

j_call: TRBJ2-7
clone_size: few
d_call: TRBD2
v_call: TRBV11-3
cdr3_nt: TGTGCCAGCAGCGAGGGACTACTCCTCGCCCACGAGCAGTACTTC
cdr3_aa: CASSEGLLLAHEQYF

j_call: TRBJ2-2
clone_size: many
d_call: TRBD1
v_call: TRBV3-1
cdr3_nt: TGTGCCAGCAGTCAAGAGGGACAGCGGCTGACCGGGGAGCTGTTTTTT
cdr3_aa: CASSQEGQRLTGELFF

j_call: TRBJ2-7
clone_size: many
d_call: -
v_call: TRBV7-8
cdr3_nt: TGTGCCAGCAGCTTGGATCGGACGTACGAGCAGTACTTC
cdr3_aa: CASSLDRTYEQYF

j_call: TRBJ1-1
clone_size: many
d_call: -
v_call: TRBV3-1
cdr3_nt: TGTGCCAGCAGCCGATCCGACAGGAACACTGAAGCTTTCTTT
cdr3_aa: CASSRSDRNTEAFF

j_call: TRBJ2-3
clone_size: few
d_call: TRBD2
v_call: TRBV29-1
cdr3_nt: TGCAGCGTCGCCGGGCGGGGGGGTATTAGCACAGATACGCAGTATTTT
cdr3_aa: CSVAGRGGISTDTQYF

j_call: TRBJ2-1
clone_size: many
d_call: -
v_call: TRBV7-9
cdr3_nt: TGTGCCAGCGGGCAGGTAGATGAGCAGTTCTTC
cdr3_aa: CASGQVDEQFF

j_call: TRBJ2-5
clone_size: many
d_call: -
v_call: TRBV7-2
cdr3_nt: TGTGCCAGCAGCTTTGCTTTAGAGACCCAGTACTTC
cdr3_aa: CASSFALETQYF

j_call: TRBJ2-1
clone_size: -
d_call: TRBD2
v_call: TRBV29-1
cdr3_nt: TGCAGCGTCCGTGGGCGGGGGGATGAGCAGTTCTTC
cdr3_aa: CSVRGRGDEQFF

j_call: TRBJ1-1
clone_size: many
d_call: -
v_call: TRBV11-2
cdr3_nt: TGTGCCAGCAGCTACAGGTCGCAGAACACTGAAGCTTTCTTT
cdr3_aa: CASSYRSQNTEAFF

j_call: TRBJ2-7
clone_size: -
d_call: TRBD2
v_call: TRBV29-1
cdr3_nt: TGCAGCGTCGGACTAGCGGGAGGGAGCCTCGAGCAGTACTTC
cdr3_aa: CSVGLAGGSLEQYF